The source of this T cell receptor beta chain is a study of regulatory T cells in long-lasting Graves disease. Study conclusions and caveats: The study found lower TCR diversity in persistent Graves' patients than in newly diagnosed ones.

For TCR beta, libraries came from iRepertoire HTBI primers and Arm-PCR of CDR3 regions. TCRdb reanalysed the multiplex PCR reads using MiXCR and keeps one entry per CDR3 protein. The sample lists around 500,000 distinct CDR3 sequences; less than 25% were seen once. The CDR3 contains 16 residues. The V segment lost 3 bases and the J segment 3 bases; nucleotides outside the gene matches: 8. Time point specified: persistent/refractory GD, antithyroid drugs over 5 years with positive TRAb. PBMC-extracted RNA yielded the TCR library. As for this clonotype: Antigen: not known.

The sequencing used peripheral blood mononuclear cells (PBMCs), collected when the disease was refractory, from a patient treated with antithyroid drugs. V gene TRBV12-3 or TRBV12-4 combines with J gene TRBJ2-3, with 8 bases lining up with TRBD2. The TCR sequence derives from a female donor with Graves disease. The DNA for the CDR3 is TGTGCCAGCAGTTTGATCTCCCAGCGGGAGACAGATACGCAGTATTTT. It is translated as CASSLISQRETDTQYF.